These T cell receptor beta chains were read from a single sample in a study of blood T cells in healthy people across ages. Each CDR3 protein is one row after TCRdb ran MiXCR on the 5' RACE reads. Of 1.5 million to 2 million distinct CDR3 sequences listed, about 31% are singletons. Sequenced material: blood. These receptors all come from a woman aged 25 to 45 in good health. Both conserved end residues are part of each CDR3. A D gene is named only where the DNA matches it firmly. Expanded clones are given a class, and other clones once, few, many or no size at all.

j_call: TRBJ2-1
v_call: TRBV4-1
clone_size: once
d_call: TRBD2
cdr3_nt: TGCGCCAGCAGCCAATTGGGCGGGAGGGTCGGAGAGCAGTTCTTC
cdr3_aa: CASSQLGGRVGEQFF

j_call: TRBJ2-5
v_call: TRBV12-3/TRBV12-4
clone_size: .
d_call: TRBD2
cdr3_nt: TGTGCCAGCAGTGTACTAGCGAGAGAGACCCAGTACTTC
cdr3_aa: CASSVLARETQYF

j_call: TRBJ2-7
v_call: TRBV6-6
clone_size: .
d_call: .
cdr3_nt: TGTGCCAGCAGTTACTCGAAGAAGTTAACCTACGAGCAGTACTTC
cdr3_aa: CASSYSKKLTYEQYF

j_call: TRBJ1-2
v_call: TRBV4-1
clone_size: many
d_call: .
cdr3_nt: TGCGCCAGCAGCCAGTTTGGGGGGGGCTACACCTTC
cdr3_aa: CASSQFGGGYTF

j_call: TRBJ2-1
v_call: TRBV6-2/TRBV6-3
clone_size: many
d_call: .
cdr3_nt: TGTGCCAGCAGTTATTTCAGGGCGGGGACGGAGCAGTTCTTC
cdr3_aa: CASSYFRAGTEQFF

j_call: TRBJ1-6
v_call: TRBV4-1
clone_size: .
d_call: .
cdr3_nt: TGCGCCAGCAGCCAACAGGATAATTCACCCCTCCACTTT
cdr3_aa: CASSQQDNSPLHF

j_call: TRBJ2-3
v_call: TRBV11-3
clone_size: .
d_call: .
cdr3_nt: TGTGCCAGCAGCTTAGGCCTCTCTCGCACAGATACGCAGTATTTT
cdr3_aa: CASSLGLSRTDTQYF

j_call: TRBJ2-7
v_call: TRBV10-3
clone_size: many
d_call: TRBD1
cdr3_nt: TGTGCCATCAGTGTAAATCGGGACAGGGGTAACGAGCAGTACTTC
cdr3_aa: CAISVNRDRGNEQYF

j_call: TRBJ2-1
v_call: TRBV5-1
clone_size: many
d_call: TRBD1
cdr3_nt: TGCGCCAGCAGCCTACAGGGGGTGAGATACAATGAGCAGTTCTTC
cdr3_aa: CASSLQGVRYNEQFF

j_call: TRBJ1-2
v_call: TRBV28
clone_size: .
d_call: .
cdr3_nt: TGTGCCACGCTTTTGGGGGGCGGCTACACCTTC
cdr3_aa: CATLLGGGYTF

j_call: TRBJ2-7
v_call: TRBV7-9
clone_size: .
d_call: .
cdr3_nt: TGTGCCAGCAGCTTGTTATCCCAGAGCTACGAGCAGTACTTC
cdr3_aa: CASSLLSQSYEQYF

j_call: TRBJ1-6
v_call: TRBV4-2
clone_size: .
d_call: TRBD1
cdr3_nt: TGTGCCAGCAGCCATGGGGGACAGGCTAATTCACCCCTCCACTTT
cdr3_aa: CASSHGGQANSPLHF

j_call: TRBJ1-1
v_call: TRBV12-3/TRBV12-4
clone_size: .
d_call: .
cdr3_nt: TGTACCAGCACCGAAACCCAGGGTATTGAAGCTTTCTTT
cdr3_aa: CTSTETQGIEAFF

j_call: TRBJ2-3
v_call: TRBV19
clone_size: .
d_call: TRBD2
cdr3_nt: TGTGCCAGTAGGGGGACTAGCGGGGGGGATCCAGATACGCAGTATTTT
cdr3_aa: CASRGTSGGDPDTQYF

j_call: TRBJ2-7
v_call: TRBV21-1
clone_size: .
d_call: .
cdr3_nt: TGTGCCAGCAGCCTTCCAGGGGAGACCGAGCAGTACTTC
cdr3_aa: CASSLPGETEQYF

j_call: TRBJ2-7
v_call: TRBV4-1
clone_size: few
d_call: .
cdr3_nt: TGCGCCAGCAGCCAAGAAGCACCGCGCTACGAGCAGTACTTC
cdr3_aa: CASSQEAPRYEQYF

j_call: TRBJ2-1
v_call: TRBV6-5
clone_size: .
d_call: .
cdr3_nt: TGTGCCAGCAGTTACTCTCTGGGAATTTATGAGCAGTTCTTC
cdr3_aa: CASSYSLGIYEQFF

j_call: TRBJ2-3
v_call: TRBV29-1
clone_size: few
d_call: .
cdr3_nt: TGCAGCGTTGAAATGGTCGGGCGTACGCAGTATTTT
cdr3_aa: CSVEMVGRTQYF

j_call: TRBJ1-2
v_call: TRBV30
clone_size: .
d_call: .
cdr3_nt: TGTGCCTGCCGGGGGGGGAGTGGCTACACCTTC
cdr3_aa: CACRGGSGYTF

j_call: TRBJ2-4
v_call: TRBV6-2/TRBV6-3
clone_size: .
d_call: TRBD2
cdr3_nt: TGTGCCAGCAGCCCCAGGACTAGCGGGTCGAACATTCAGTACTTC
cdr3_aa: CASSPRTSGSNIQYF

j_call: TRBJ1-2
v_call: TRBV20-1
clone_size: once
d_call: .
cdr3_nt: TGCAGTGCTAGGTATCAGTTAGCTAACTATGGCTACACCTTC
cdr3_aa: CSARYQLANYGYTF

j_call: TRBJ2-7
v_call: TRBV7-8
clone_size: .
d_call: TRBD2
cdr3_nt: TGTGCCGGCAGCTTAGTAGCGGGAGGGTTCCCTCTTGACGAGCAGTACTTC
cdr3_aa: CAGSLVAGGFPLDEQYF

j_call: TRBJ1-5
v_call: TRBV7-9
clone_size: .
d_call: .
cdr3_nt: TGTGCCAGCAGCTTCTCCACCGAAGAAGACGGAAACAATCAGCCCCAGCATTTT
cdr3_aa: CASSFSTEEDGNNQPQHF

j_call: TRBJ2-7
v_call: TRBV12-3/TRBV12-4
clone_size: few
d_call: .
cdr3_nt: TGTGCCAGCAGTTTACAGGGCCCGCGGTACGAGCAGTACTTC
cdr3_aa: CASSLQGPRYEQYF

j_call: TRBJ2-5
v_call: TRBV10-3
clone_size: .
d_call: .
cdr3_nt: TGTGCCATCAGTGAGTCACTCAGGCCCGAGACCCAGTACTTC
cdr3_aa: CAISESLRPETQYF

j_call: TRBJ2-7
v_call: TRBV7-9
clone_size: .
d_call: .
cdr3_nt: TGTGCCAGCAGCCTTTCTGGGGATTCTCCCTACGAGCAGTACTTC
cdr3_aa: CASSLSGDSPYEQYF

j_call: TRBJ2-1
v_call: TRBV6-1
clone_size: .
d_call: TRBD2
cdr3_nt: TGTGCCAACAACTCCGAGCGGGGGTTTGACAATGAGCAGTTCTTC
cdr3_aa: CANNSERGFDNEQFF

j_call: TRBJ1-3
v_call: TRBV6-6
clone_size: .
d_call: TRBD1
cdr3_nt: TGTGCCAGCAGTCCTTCTGGGACAGCCTCTGGAAACACCATATATTTT
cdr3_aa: CASSPSGTASGNTIYF

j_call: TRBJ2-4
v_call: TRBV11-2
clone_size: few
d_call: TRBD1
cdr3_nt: TGTGCCAGCAGGCCTACAGGGGCCCAAAACATTCAGTACTTC
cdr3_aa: CASRPTGAQNIQYF

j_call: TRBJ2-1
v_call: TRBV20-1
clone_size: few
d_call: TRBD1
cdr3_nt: TGCAGTGCTAGCAGGGACAGGGGAGGCCATGAGCAGTTCTTC
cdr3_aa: CSASRDRGGHEQFF

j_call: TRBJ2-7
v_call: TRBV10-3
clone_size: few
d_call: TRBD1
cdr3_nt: TGTGCCATTACAGGGGGAAACGAGCAGTACTTC
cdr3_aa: CAITGGNEQYF

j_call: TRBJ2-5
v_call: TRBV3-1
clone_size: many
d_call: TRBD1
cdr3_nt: TGTGCCAGCAGCCCACCCGGGACAGCCCAAGAGACCCAGTACTTC
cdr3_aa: CASSPPGTAQETQYF

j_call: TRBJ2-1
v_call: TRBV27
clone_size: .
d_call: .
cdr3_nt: TGTGCCAGCAGTTTAACGGGAGCGGGCTCAACCCCCTACAATGAGCAGTTCTTC
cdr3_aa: CASSLTGAGSTPYNEQFF

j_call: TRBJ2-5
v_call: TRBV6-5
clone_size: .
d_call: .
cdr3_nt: TGTGCCAGCAGTTACTGTTCCTCAGGGAGCGAGACCCAGTACTTC
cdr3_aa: CASSYCSSGSETQYF

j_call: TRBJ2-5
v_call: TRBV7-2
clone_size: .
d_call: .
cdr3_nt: TGTGCCAGCAGCTTAGGGTGGGCGCTTGCGTCCCAGTACTTC
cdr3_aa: CASSLGWALASQYF

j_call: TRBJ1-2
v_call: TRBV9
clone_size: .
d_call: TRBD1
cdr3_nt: TGTGCCAGCGGATTAACTGGGACAGGATACTATGGCTACACCTTC
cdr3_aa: CASGLTGTGYYGYTF

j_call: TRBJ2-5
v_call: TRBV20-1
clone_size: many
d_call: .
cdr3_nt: TGCAGTGCTAGGCTCCCGGGACGTCAAGAGACCCAGTACTTC
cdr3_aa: CSARLPGRQETQYF

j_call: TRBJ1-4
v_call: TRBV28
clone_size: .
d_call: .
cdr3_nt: TGTGCCAGCAGTTTAGACCGCGAAAAACTGTTTTTT
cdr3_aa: CASSLDREKLFF

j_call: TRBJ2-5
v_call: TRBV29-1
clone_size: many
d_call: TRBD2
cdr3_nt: TGCAGCGTTGAAGAGCTAGCGGGGCAAGAGACCCAGTACTTC
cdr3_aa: CSVEELAGQETQYF

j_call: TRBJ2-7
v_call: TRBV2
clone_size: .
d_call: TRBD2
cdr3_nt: TGTGCCAGCAGTGGGGCGGGACTAGACGGGTCCTACGAGCAGTACTTC
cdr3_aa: CASSGAGLDGSYEQYF

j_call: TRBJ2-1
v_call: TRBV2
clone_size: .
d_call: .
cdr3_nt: TGTGCCAGCCACTTATTGGTCCAGCTTACTGAGCAGTTCTTC
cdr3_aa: CASHLLVQLTEQFF

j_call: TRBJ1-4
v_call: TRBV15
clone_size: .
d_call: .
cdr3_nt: TGTGCCACCAGCACCCGGGAAAAGTACGAAAAACTGTTTTTT
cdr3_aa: CATSTREKYEKLFF

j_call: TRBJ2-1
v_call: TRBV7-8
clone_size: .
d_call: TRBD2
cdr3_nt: TGTGCCAGCAGCTTAGCGGTAGCGGGGGATTCCTACAATGAGCAGTTCTTC
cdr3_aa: CASSLAVAGDSYNEQFF

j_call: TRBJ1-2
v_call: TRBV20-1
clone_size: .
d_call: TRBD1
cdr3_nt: TGCAGTGCCCTGAAGACAGGGCTAAACTATGGCTACACCTTC
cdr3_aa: CSALKTGLNYGYTF

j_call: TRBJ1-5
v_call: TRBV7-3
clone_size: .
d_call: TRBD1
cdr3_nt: TGTGCCAGCAGCTTAATGATGGACAGGCCTTATAGCAATCAGCCCCAGCATTTT
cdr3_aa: CASSLMMDRPYSNQPQHF

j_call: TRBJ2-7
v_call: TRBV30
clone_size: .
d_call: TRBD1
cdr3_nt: TGTGCCTGGAGTAAGGGGGACAGGGGCCACTACGAGCAGTACTTC
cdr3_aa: CAWSKGDRGHYEQYF

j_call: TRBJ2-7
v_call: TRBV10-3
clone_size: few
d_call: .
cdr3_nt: TGTGCCACCCTTCCCCGGGAGTCAGCCGAGCAGTACTTC
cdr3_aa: CATLPRESAEQYF

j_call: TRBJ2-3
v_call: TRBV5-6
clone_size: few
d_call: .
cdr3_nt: TGTGCCAGCAGCTTGGCTTCATATACGCAGTATTTT
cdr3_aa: CASSLASYTQYF

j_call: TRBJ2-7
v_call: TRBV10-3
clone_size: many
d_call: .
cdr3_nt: TGTGCCACCAGACAGAGGAGCGAGCAGTACTTC
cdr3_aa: CATRQRSEQYF

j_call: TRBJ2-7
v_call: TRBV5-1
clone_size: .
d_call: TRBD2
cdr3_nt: TGCGCCAGCAGCCCCCAGCGGGAGGGCCCCTACGAGCAGTACTTC
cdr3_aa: CASSPQREGPYEQYF

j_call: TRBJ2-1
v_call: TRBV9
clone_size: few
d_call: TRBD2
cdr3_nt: TGTGCCAGCAGCCCCGGACTAGCGGGAGATGGTGAGCAGTTCTTC
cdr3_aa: CASSPGLAGDGEQFF

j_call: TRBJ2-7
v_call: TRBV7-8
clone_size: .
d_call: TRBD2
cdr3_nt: TGTGCCAGCAGCTTAGCGCGGCCTTCCATAGCGGGACTGGGCTACGAGCAGTACTTC
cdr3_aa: CASSLARPSIAGLGYEQYF

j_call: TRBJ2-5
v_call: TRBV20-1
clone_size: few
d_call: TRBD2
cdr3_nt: TGCAGTGCTAGAGACTCCGGACTAGCGGAAGAGACCCAGTACTTC
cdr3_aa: CSARDSGLAEETQYF

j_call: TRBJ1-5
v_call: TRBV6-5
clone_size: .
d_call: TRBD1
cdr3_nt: TGTGCCAGCAGACCCGGACAGGGAATGAATCAGCCCCAGCATTTT
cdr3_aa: CASRPGQGMNQPQHF

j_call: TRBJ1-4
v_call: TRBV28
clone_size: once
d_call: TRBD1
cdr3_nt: TGTGCCAGCAGGCACAACAGGGGAAGGGATGAAAAACTGTTTTTT
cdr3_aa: CASRHNRGRDEKLFF